These 26 T cell receptor beta chains came from one sample sequenced in a study of T cell repertoires in cytomegalovirus infection. One entry per CDR3 protein results from TCRdb running MiXCR on the reads. The data contain 150,000 to 200,000 distinct CDR3 sequences, approximately 15% of them singletons. The sample taken for sequencing was PBMCs. Source of these receptors: a human donor in good health (CMV status not recorded). Some clones in this sample may be carry-over from other donors' samples.

V is TRBV28 and J is TRBJ2-7, with D perhaps TRBD1 or TRBD2 (5 bases each). The V gene's germline CDR1 is MDHEN and CDR2 SYDVKM. V was shortened by 8 bases and J by 5 bases, with 16 bases between the two germline ends. CDR3 length equals 13 residues. The CDR3 bases are TGTGCCAGCCTAACCCGGGACCTAAACGAGCAGTACTTC. This encodes CASLTRDLNEQYF.

The chain joins TRBV29-1 to TRBJ2-2; D possibly corresponds to TRBD1 (6 bases). The CDR3 totals 13 residues. Germline V gives CDR1 SQVTM, CDR2 ANQGSEA. V lost 5 bases to trimming and J lost 6 bases, with 13 bases between them. CDR3 residues: CSVPGRGSGELFF. DNA for the CDR3: TGCAGCGTTCCGGGAAGGGGGTCCGGGGAGCTGTTTTTT.

This clonotype has just a few counts. The CDR3 DNA reads as TGTGCCAGCAGCTTAGACGGGACAGGGGGACGGGAGACCCAGTACTTC. Translating it yields CASSLDGTGGRETQYF. V is TRBV11-2 and J is TRBJ2-5; TRBD1 aligns across 11 bases. The junction had 5 bases not matched to a gene; V was cut back by 0 bases and J by 5 bases. Germline CDR1 reads SGHAT; CDR2 reads FQNNGV. The CDR3 sequence is 16 residues long.

The genes are TRBV15 and TRBJ2-6; D is undetermined. V shed 0 bases and J shed 0 bases, with 6 bases lying between them. Germline CDR1 is LNHNV and CDR2 is YYDKDF (reference sequence). The length of the CDR3 is 16 residues. The CDR3 nucleotides are TGTGCCACCAGCAGAGATAAGTCCTCTGGGGCCAACGTCCTGACTTTC. Its protein product is CATSRDKSSGANVLTF.

The chain links TRBV29-1 to TRBJ2-6; D ambiguous. The CDR3 is made up of 15 amino acids. Trimming stripped 4 bases from V and 1 base from J, with 11 bases between. Germline V lookup: CDR1 SQVTM, CDR2 ANQGSEA. CDR3 sequence: CSVGSPKSGANVLTF. CDR3 in DNA: TGCAGCGTTGGAAGCCCGAAATCTGGGGCCAACGTCCTGACTTTC.

This clonotype was seen a few times. This chain connects TRBV29-1 to TRBJ2-1; TRBD2 aligns across 7 bases. Germline trimming cut 3 bases from V and 2 bases from J; bases unmatched to any gene: 1. The CDR3 contains 13 residues. Germline CDR1 and CDR2: SQVTM and ANQGSEA. CDR3 sequence reads: CSVDLAAYNEQFF. CDR3 DNA sequence: TGCAGCGTTGACCTAGCGGCCTACAATGAGCAGTTCTTC.

Here the CDR3 DNA reads TGTGCCAGCAGCCGGGGACAAGAAAGGACTGAAGCTTTCTTT. It is translated as CASSRGQERTEAFF. V gene TRBV14 combines with J gene TRBJ1-1; D is perhaps TRBD1 (6 bases). Germline-derived CDR1 and CDR2 are SGHDN and FVKESK. Trimming shortened V by 4 bases and J by 5 bases, and 14 bases separated the two germline ends. The CDR3 runs 14 residues.

The genes are TRBV6-6 and TRBJ2-7, with 11 bases fitting TRBD2. CDR1 is MNHNY, CDR2 SVGAGI, per germline (reference sequence). This CDR3 has 16 amino acids. J lost 9 bases, V lost 6 bases, and 16 bases had no gene match. DNA for the CDR3: TGTGCCAGCAGCCGCTCCTCTAGCGGGGGGACCCCTGGGCAGTACTTC. As protein: CASSRSSSGGTPGQYF.

This clonotype occurred a few times. The CDR3 here is CASSRETAGQNTGELFF. The CDR3 bases are TGCGCCAGCAGCCGGGAGACAGCGGGACAGAACACCGGGGAGCTGTTTTTT. J is TRBJ2-2 and V is TRBV4-1, with TRBD2 as a possible D gene (7 bases). Trimming cost V 4 bases and J 1 base, with 16 bases left between them. The germline V gene encodes CDR1 MGHRA and CDR2 YSYEKL. This CDR3 comprises 17 residues.

This clonotype was seen only a few times. The chain employs TRBV3-1 and TRBJ2-4, with D perhaps matching TRBD2 (6 bases). This CDR3 has 14 residues. CDR1 is LGHDT, CDR2 YNNKEL, per germline (reference sequence). Deletions cut 6 bases from V and 2 bases from J, with 11 bases between. CDR3 DNA: TGTGCCAGCAGAGAGGAGGGGACCAAAAACATTCAGTACTTC. Translating it yields CASREEGTKNIQYF.

This clonotype came up many times. The V call is TRBV7-3, the J call TRBJ1-1; a weak D match, TRBD1 (6 bases). The CDR3 totals 16 residues. Germline CDR1 and CDR2: SGHTA and FQGTGA. V was shortened by 0 bases and J by 2 bases, with 13 bases between the two germline ends. In DNA, the CDR3 is TGTGCCAGCAGCTTAACAAGGAGGGGGAAAAACACTGAAGCTTTCTTT. Translating gives CASSLTRRGKNTEAFF.

This clonotype was seen a handful of times. V and J are TRBV7-3 and TRBJ2-3; D call uncertain. CDR1 SGHTA and CDR2 FQGTGA come from the germline V gene. The CDR3 length is 14 residues. Trimming removed 3 bases from V and 4 bases from J, with 11 bases in between. CDR3 sequence: CASSFKGSPDTQYF. The CDR3 DNA follows: TGTGCCAGCAGCTTTAAGGGCTCGCCAGATACGCAGTATTTT.

The chain is built from TRBV5-1 and TRBJ1-1; D may be TRBD1 (5 bases). The CDR3 sequence is 14 residues long. The ends were cut back, 4 bases at V and 3 bases at J, with 13 bases in the middle. Germline CDR1 SGHRS, CDR2 YFSETQ. The chain's CDR3 is CASSTREGDTEAFF. In DNA, the CDR3 is TGCGCCAGCAGCACCCGCGAAGGGGACACTGAAGCTTTCTTT.

This clonotype has at least ten counts. The rearrangement joins TRBV29-1 to TRBJ2-7, with D possibly matching TRBD1 (6 bases). Per the germline V gene, CDR1 is SQVTM and CDR2 is ANQGSEA. V lost 1 base and J 2 bases, leaving 12 bases between the germline ends. The CDR3 runs 14 residues. The CDR3 sequence is CSVEVSGTTYEQYF. CDR3 in DNA: TGCAGCGTTGAAGTGTCCGGGACAACCTACGAGCAGTACTTC.

This clonotype was recorded many times. An end of the junction does not agree with germline; a read error may underlie this. The chain carries TRBV5-1 and TRBJ1-1; D remains ambiguous. The CDR3 is 14 amino acids. Per the germline V gene, CDR1 is SGHRS and CDR2 is YFSETQ. The CDR3 loop is CASSLEGLNTEAFF. The CDR3 bases are TGTGCCAGCAGCTTAGAAGGGTTGAACACTGAAGCTTTCTTT.

The sample holds a few counts of this clonotype. This sequence joins TRBV28 and TRBJ1-1, with D possibly being TRBD1 (5 bases). From germline, CDR1 is MDHEN and CDR2 SYDVKM. Trimming cost V 3 bases and J 10 bases, with 15 bases left between them. The CDR3 has 13 amino acids. The CDR3 loop is CASSLGGAEPAFF. In DNA, the CDR3 is TGTGCCAGCAGTTTGGGGGGTGCGGAGCCAGCTTTCTTT.

This clonotype was counted many times. V and J are TRBV5-4 and TRBJ1-1; 8 bases match TRBD1. Trimming removed 5 bases from V and 4 bases from J; junction bases left unmatched: 7. Per the germline V gene, CDR1 is SGHNT and CDR2 is YYREEE (reference sequence). The CDR3 sequence is 14 residues long. In DNA, the CDR3 is TGTGCCAGCAGGGGGGGACAGGAAGCCACTGAAGCTTTCTTT. Encoded protein: CASRGGQEATEAFF.

In this sample, this clonotype turned up many times. The CDR3 is CSVGGQLGGYEQYF. The CDR3 DNA is TGCAGCGTTGGAGGACAGTTAGGGGGTTACGAGCAGTACTTC. V usage is TRBV29-1 and J usage is TRBJ2-7, with D tentatively TRBD1 (6 bases). Trimming shortened V by 4 bases and J by 4 bases, and 17 bases separated the two germline ends. There are 14 residues in the CDR3. CDR1 SQVTM and CDR2 ANQGSEA come from the germline V gene.

This clonotype was seen repeatedly, ten times or more. The V call is TRBV7-2, the J call TRBJ1-2; 9 bases align to TRBD1. Unmatched junction bases numbered 13, after V lost 5 bases and J lost 0 bases. The germline CDR1 and CDR2 sequences are SGHTA and FQGNSA. The CDR3 runs to 18 residues. For the CDR3, the DNA is TGTGCCAGCAGCCCCTCCTTAGGGACAGGGAACGCTAACTATGGCTACACCTTC. Its protein is CASSPSLGTGNANYGYTF.

This clonotype was detected a few times. V gene TRBV28 combines with J gene TRBJ2-3; 14 bases map to TRBD2. This CDR3 is 18 amino acids long. From germline, CDR1 is MDHEN and CDR2 SYDVKM. V shed 5 bases, J shed 5 bases, and the junction held 12 bases outside the gene matches. The CDR3 coding sequence is TGTGCCAGCAGTGACCCCGGGACTAGCGGGAGTTGGGGAGATACGCAGTATTTT. It is translated as CASSDPGTSGSWGDTQYF.

This clonotype was observed a few times. This chain connects TRBV9 to TRBJ2-1; no firm D call. Trimming shortened V by 4 bases and J by 4 bases, and 18 bases separated the two germline ends. The CDR3 totals 16 residues. Germline CDR1 SGDLS, CDR2 YYNGEE. Here the CDR3 DNA reads TGTGCCAGCAGCCCGAGAACTACCCCTACTTACAATGAGCAGTTCTTC. It translates to CASSPRTTPTYNEQFF.

Only a few counts were recorded for this clonotype. The V gene is TRBV29-1, the J gene TRBJ2-1, with TRBD2 identical over 15 bases. Germline CDR1 is SQVTM and CDR2 is ANQGSEA. This CDR3 comprises 16 residues. V shed 5 bases, J shed 8 bases, and the junction held 10 bases outside the gene matches. In DNA form, the CDR3 reads TGCAGCGTTCGACACGGGACTAGCGGGAGGTCTTATGAGCAGTTCTTC. Its protein is CSVRHGTSGRSYEQFF.

This clonotype occurred a few times. The genes are TRBV29-1 and TRBJ2-7, with TRBD1 identical over 7 bases. CDR1 and CDR2 (germline): SQVTM, ANQGSEA. This CDR3 comprises 13 residues. The trim removed 6 bases at V and 6 bases at J, leaving 11 bases unmatched. CDR3 in amino acids: CSVTHRGRTEQYF. DNA of the CDR3: TGCAGCGTCACCCACAGGGGACGAACCGAGCAGTACTTC.

This clonotype was counted a few times. This chain connects TRBV29-1 to TRBJ2-7; the D gene is possibly TRBD1 (6 bases). The CDR3 is made up of 13 amino acids. The ends were cut back, 6 bases at V and 0 bases at J, with 12 bases in the middle. Germline loops: CDR1 SQVTM, CDR2 ANQGSEA. The DNA for the CDR3 is TGCAGCGTGACTACAGGGTCCTCCTACGAGCAGTACTTC. Translated: CSVTTGSSYEQYF.

This clonotype was observed at least ten times. The rearrangement links TRBV29-1 to TRBJ1-1; weak D call: TRBD1 (5 bases). The CDR3 consists of 13 residues. CDR1 and CDR2 (germline): SQVTM, ANQGSEA. Between the trimmed V and J ends, which lost 3 bases and 2 bases, there was a span of 10 bases. The CDR3 loop reads CSVEGLPNTEAFF. Written as DNA, the CDR3 is TGCAGCGTTGAGGGACTACCCAACACTGAAGCTTTCTTT.

The chain carries TRBV19 and TRBJ1-1; TRBD1 agrees at 7 bases. V lost 5 bases, J lost 6 bases, and 15 bases stayed unmatched. The CDR3 spans 16 residues. Germline CDR1 and CDR2: LNHDA and SQIVND (reference sequence). The CDR3 bases are TGTGCCAGTAGTCTCTCCGGGACAGCTCGTATGGCTGAAGCTTTCTTT. Encoded protein: CASSLSGTARMAEAFF.